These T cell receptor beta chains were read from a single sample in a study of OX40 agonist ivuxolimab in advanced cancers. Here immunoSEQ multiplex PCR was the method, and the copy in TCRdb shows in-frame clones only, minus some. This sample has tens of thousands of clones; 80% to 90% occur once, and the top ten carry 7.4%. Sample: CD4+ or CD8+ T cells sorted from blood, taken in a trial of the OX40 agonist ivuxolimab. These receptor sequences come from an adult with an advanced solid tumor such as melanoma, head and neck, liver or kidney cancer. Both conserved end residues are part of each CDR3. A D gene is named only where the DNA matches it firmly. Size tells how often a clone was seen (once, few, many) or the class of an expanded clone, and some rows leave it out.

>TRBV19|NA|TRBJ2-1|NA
CASSIDRSFFDEQFF
TGTGCCAGTAGTATCGACAGGTCTTTTTTCGATGAGCAGTTCTTC
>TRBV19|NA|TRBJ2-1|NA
CASSISAGSYNEQFF
TGTGCCAGTAGTATTTCGGCAGGGTCCTACAATGAGCAGTTCTTC
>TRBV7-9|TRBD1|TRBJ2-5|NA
CASSITGGAETQYF
TGTGCCAGCAGCATCACAGGGGGCGCGGAGACCCAGTACTTC
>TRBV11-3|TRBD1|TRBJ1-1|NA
CASRDRTGNTEAFF
TGTGCCAGCAGAGACCGGACAGGGAACACTGAAGCTTTCTTT
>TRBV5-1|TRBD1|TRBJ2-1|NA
CASSSGQDYNEQFF
TGCGCCAGCAGCTCGGGACAGGACTACAATGAGCAGTTCTTC
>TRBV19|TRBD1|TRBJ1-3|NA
CASIPLPGQGFPIYF
TGTGCCAGTATCCCTCTCCCGGGACAGGGATTCCCCATATATTTT
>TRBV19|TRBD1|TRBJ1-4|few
CASRDRGTANEKLFF
TGTGCCAGTAGGGACAGGGGGACGGCTAATGAAAAACTGTTTTTT
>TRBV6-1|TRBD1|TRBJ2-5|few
CASRSTGQETQYF
TGTGCCAGCAGGTCGACAGGGCAAGAGACCCAGTACTTC
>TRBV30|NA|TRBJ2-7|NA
CAWSGTQGSYEQYF
TGTGCCTGGAGCGGGACCCAAGGCTCCTACGAGCAGTACTTC
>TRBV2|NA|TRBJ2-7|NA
CASSELAYEQYF
TGTGCCAGCAGTGAGTTGGCGTACGAGCAGTACTTC
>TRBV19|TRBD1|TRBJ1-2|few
CASSLGQGANYGYTF
TGTGCCAGTAGTCTGGGACAGGGGGCTAACTATGGCTACACCTTC
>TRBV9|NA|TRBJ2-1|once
CASSAPQQVSYNEQFF
TGTGCCAGCAGCGCCCCCCAACAAGTCTCCTACAATGAGCAGTTCTTC
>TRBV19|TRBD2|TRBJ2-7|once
CASSMIAGQHYEQYF
TGTGCCAGTAGTATGATAGCGGGACAACACTACGAGCAGTACTTC
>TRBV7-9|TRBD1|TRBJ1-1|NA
CASSYKGAGGTEAFF
TGTGCCAGCAGCTATAAGGGGGCGGGCGGCACTGAAGCTTTCTTT
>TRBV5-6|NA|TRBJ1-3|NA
CASSLRPGRGNTIYF
TGTGCCAGCAGCTTGAGGCCAGGGAGGGGAAACACCATATATTTT
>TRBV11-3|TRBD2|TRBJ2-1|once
CASSLPPGLAPSNEQFF
TGTGCCAGCAGCTTACCGCCGGGACTAGCTCCAAGCAATGAGCAGTTCTTC